A selection of T cell receptor beta chains follows, all from one sample in a study of blood T cell repertoires in COVID-19. TCRdb's table, derived via immunoSEQ multiplex PCR, lists solely in-frame clones and lacks some. This sample has 150,000 to 200,000 clones, with more than 75% found just once. The sequencing input was peripheral blood. These TCRs come from a human donor in a cohort sampled during active COVID-19. Each CDR3 is given with its conserved first and last residue. A D gene is named only where the DNA matches it firmly. Clone sizes are given selectively: once, few, many, or a class where the clone is expanded.

V: TRBV27
size: NA
D: TRBD2
J: TRBJ2-1
length: 17
CDR3: CASSSRLAGGPYNEQFF
DNA: TGTGCCAGCAGTTCACGACTAGCGGGAGGGCCTTACAATGAGCAGTTCTTC

V: TRBV19
size: once
D: NA
J: TRBJ1-1
length: 13
CDR3: CASSIRGLTEAFF
DNA: TGTGCCAGTAGTATAAGGGGTTTAACTGAAGCTTTCTTT

V: TRBV28
size: NA
D: TRBD2
J: TRBJ2-2
length: 16
CDR3: CASSSGLAGNTGELFF
DNA: TGTGCCAGCAGCTCTGGACTAGCGGGAAACACCGGGGAGCTGTTTTTT

V: TRBV10-1
size: NA
D: TRBD2
J: TRBJ2-3
length: 16
CDR3: CASSELAGDFTDTQYF
DNA: TGCGCCAGCAGTGAACTAGCGGGGGATTTCACAGATACGCAGTATTTT

V: TRBV11-3
size: NA
D: NA
J: TRBJ2-2
length: 16
CDR3: CASSLGYGPNTGELFF
DNA: TGTGCCAGCAGCTTAGGATATGGGCCGAACACCGGGGAGCTGTTTTTT

V: TRBV4-3
size: NA
D: TRBD2
J: TRBJ2-7
length: 18
CDR3: CASSQGAPTSAYSYEQYF
DNA: TGCGCCAGCAGCCAAGGGGCTCCCACTAGCGCCTACTCCTACGAGCAGTACTTC

V: TRBV4-1
size: NA
D: TRBD2
J: TRBJ2-1
length: 15
CDR3: CASSHTSGKGNEQFF
DNA: TGCGCCAGCAGCCATACTAGCGGGAAAGGCAATGAGCAGTTCTTC

V: TRBV29-1
size: NA
D: TRBD2
J: TRBJ2-5
length: 15
CDR3: CSVGLAGEGQETQYF
DNA: TGCAGCGTTGGACTAGCGGGAGAAGGACAAGAGACCCAGTACTTC

V: TRBV25-1
size: NA
D: TRBD2
J: TRBJ2-7
length: 14
CDR3: CASIRASGAREQYF
DNA: TGTGCCAGCATCAGAGCTAGCGGTGCCCGGGAGCAGTACTTC

V: TRBV9
size: once
D: NA
J: TRBJ1-4
length: 17
CDR3: CASSLGTGRGLNEKLFF
DNA: TGTGCCAGCAGCTTGGGGACTGGTAGGGGCCTTAATGAAAAACTGTTTTTT

V: TRBV11-3
size: once
D: NA
J: TRBJ2-2
length: 15
CDR3: CASSVRGANTGELFF
DNA: TGTGCCAGCAGTGTCAGGGGTGCGAACACCGGGGAGCTGTTTTTT

V: TRBV29-1
size: once
D: NA
J: TRBJ1-1
length: 14
CDR3: CSAGRGGRRTEAFF
DNA: TGCAGCGCAGGCCGCGGGGGAAGGAGGACTGAAGCTTTCTTT

V: TRBV28
size: few
D: TRBD2
J: TRBJ2-1
length: 22
CDR3: CASSLYRGGKGTSGASYNEQFF
DNA: TGTGCCAGCAGCCTCTACCGCGGAGGGAAGGGGACTAGCGGGGCCTCCTACAATGAGCAGTTCTTC

V: TRBV5-1
size: NA
D: NA
J: TRBJ2-3
length: 14
CDR3: CASSTSGGTDTQYF
DNA: TGCGCCAGCAGCACATCCGGGGGAACAGATACGCAGTATTTT

V: TRBV6-2/TRBV6-3
size: NA
D: TRBD2
J: TRBJ2-7
length: 15
CDR3: CASSYVREGPYEQYF
DNA: TGTGCCAGCAGTTACGTGCGGGAGGGCCCCTACGAGCAGTACTTC

V: TRBV27
size: NA
D: TRBD2
J: TRBJ2-7
length: 15
CDR3: CASRRQRELIYEQYF
DNA: TGTGCCAGCCGGCGACAGCGGGAGTTGATTTACGAGCAGTACTTC

V: TRBV18
size: NA
D: NA
J: TRBJ1-6
length: 15
CDR3: CASSQNAMGDSPLHF
DNA: TGTGCCAGCTCACAGAACGCCATGGGAGATTCACCCCTCCACTTT

V: TRBV7-9
size: NA
D: TRBD2
J: TRBJ2-1
length: 15
CDR3: CASSPRLAGAGEQFF
DNA: TGTGCCAGCAGCCCCCGACTAGCGGGAGCAGGGGAGCAGTTCTTC

V: TRBV7-9
size: NA
D: TRBD2
J: TRBJ2-2
length: 16
CDR3: CASSLYSGGPPGELFF
DNA: TGTGCCAGCAGCTTATATAGCGGGGGGCCCCCCGGGGAGCTGTTTTTT

V: TRBV27
size: NA
D: NA
J: TRBJ1-2
length: 13
CDR3: CASSLQGSYGYTF
DNA: TGTGCCAGCAGCCTCCAGGGGTCCTATGGCTACACCTTC

V: TRBV19
size: NA
D: NA
J: TRBJ1-2
length: 15
CDR3: CASSIDAGPASGYTF
DNA: TGTGCCAGTAGTATAGATGCGGGACCCGCCAGCGGCTACACCTTC

V: TRBV10-3
size: NA
D: TRBD1
J: TRBJ1-1
length: 14
CDR3: CATRGQGTDTEAFF
DNA: TGTGCCACCAGGGGGCAGGGAACCGACACTGAAGCTTTCTTT

V: TRBV3-1/TRBV3-2
size: NA
D: NA
J: TRBJ1-5
length: 15
CDR3: CASSQEPGGNQPQHF
DNA: TGTGCCAGCAGCCAAGAACCAGGGGGCAATCAGCCCCAGCATTTT

V: TRBV30
size: few
D: NA
J: TRBJ1-5
length: 12
CDR3: CAWSGGNQPQHF
DNA: TGTGCCTGGAGTGGAGGAAATCAGCCCCAGCATTTT

V: TRBV9
size: NA
D: TRBD2
J: TRBJ2-2
length: 12
CDR3: CARGGAIGELFF
DNA: TGTGCCCGCGGGGGGGCTATCGGGGAGCTGTTTTTT

V: TRBV5-1
size: NA
D: NA
J: TRBJ2-3
length: 14
CDR3: CASSPRFLTDTQYF
DNA: TGCGCCAGCAGCCCTCGTTTCCTCACAGATACGCAGTATTTT

V: TRBV9
size: NA
D: TRBD1
J: TRBJ2-3
length: 16
CDR3: CASSVDGTGLTDTQYF
DNA: TGTGCCAGCAGCGTCGACGGGACAGGGTTGACAGATACGCAGTATTTT

V: TRBV29-1
size: NA
D: TRBD2
J: TRBJ2-1
length: 16
CDR3: CSGGSGRGLWGNEQFF
DNA: TGCAGCGGGGGTAGCGGGAGGGGCCTTTGGGGCAATGAGCAGTTCTTC

V: TRBV2
size: NA
D: TRBD1
J: TRBJ2-1
length: 15
CDR3: CASRRLGGQYNEQFF
DNA: TGTGCCAGCAGACGCCTAGGGGGCCAATACAATGAGCAGTTCTTC

V: TRBV15
size: NA
D: NA
J: TRBJ1-2
length: 14
CDR3: CATSRGKEGAGYTF
DNA: TGTGCCACCAGCAGAGGAAAGGAGGGTGCTGGCTACACCTTC

V: TRBV5-4
size: few
D: TRBD2
J: TRBJ2-3
length: 16
CDR3: CASSSASGRGADTQYF
DNA: TGTGCCAGCAGCTCCGCTAGCGGGAGGGGGGCAGATACGCAGTATTTT

V: TRBV5-1
size: NA
D: TRBD1
J: TRBJ1-4
length: 14
CDR3: CASSLGQGGEKLFF
DNA: TGCGCCAGCAGCCTGGGACAGGGTGGTGAAAAACTGTTTTTT

V: TRBV7-9
size: NA
D: NA
J: TRBJ2-5
length: 14
CDR3: CASSFVAYQETQYF
DNA: TGTGCCAGCAGCTTTGTGGCCTACCAAGAGACCCAGTACTTC

V: TRBV19
size: once
D: TRBD2
J: TRBJ2-3
length: 16
CDR3: CASSRQTSGGRDTQYF
DNA: TGTGCCAGTAGTCGCCAGACTAGCGGGGGCCGGGATACGCAGTATTTT

V: TRBV2
size: NA
D: TRBD1
J: TRBJ1-1
length: 16
CDR3: CASSKSPTGGGSVAFF
DNA: TGTGCCAGCTCTAAATCCCCGACAGGGGGGGGCTCCGTGGCTTTCTTT

V: TRBV2
size: NA
D: TRBD1
J: TRBJ2-1
length: 15
CDR3: CASSDGWQGAGEQFF
DNA: TGTGCCAGCAGTGATGGTTGGCAGGGGGCGGGTGAGCAGTTCTTC

V: TRBV4-1
size: NA
D: TRBD1
J: TRBJ2-7
length: 15
CDR3: CASSQAGTGGVEQYF
DNA: TGCGCCAGCAGCCAAGCCGGGACAGGGGGCGTCGAGCAGTACTTC

V: TRBV9
size: NA
D: TRBD2
J: TRBJ2-7
length: 15
CDR3: CASSVGTSGGYEQYF
DNA: TGTGCCAGCAGCGTCGGGACTAGCGGGGGTTACGAGCAGTACTTC